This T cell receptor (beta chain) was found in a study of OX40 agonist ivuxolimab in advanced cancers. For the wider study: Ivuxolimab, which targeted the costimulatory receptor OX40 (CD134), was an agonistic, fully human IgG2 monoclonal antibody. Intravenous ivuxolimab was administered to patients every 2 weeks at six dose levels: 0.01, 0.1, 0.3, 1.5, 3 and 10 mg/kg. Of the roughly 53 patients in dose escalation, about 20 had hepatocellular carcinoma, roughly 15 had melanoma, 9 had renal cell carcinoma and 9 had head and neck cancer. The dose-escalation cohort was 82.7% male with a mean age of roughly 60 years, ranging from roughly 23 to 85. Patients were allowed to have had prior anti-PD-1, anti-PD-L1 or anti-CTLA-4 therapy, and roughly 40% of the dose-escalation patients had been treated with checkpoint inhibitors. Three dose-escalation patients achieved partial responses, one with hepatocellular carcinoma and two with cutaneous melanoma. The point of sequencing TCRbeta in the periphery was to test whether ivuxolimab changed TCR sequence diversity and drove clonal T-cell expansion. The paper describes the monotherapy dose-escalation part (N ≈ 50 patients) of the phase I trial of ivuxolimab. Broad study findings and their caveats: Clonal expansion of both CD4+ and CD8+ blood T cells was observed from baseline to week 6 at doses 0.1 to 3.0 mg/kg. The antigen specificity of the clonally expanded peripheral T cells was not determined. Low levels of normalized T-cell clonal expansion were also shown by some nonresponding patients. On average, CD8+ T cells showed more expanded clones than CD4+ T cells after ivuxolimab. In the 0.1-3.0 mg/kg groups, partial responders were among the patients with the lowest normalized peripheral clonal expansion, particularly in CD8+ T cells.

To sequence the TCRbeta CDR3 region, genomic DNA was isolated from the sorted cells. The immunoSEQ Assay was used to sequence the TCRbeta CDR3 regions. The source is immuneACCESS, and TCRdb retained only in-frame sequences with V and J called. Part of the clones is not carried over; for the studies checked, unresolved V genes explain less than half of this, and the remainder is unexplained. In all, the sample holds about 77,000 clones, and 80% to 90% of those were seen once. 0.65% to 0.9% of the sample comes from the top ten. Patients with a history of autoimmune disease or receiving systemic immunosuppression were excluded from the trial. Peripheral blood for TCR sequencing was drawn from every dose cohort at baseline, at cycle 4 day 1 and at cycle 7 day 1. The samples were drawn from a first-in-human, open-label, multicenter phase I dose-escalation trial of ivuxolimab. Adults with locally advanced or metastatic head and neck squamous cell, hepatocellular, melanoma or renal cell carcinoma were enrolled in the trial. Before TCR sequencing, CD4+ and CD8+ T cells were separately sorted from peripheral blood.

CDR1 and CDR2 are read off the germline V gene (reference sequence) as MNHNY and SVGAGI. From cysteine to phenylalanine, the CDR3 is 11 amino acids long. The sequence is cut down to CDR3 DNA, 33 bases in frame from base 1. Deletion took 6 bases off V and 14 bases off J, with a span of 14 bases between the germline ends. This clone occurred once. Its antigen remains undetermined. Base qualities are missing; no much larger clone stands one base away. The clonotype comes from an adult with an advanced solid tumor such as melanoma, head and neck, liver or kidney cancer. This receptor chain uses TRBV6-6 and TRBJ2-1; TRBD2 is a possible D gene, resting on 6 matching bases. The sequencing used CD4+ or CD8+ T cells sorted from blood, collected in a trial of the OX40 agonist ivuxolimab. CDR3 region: CASSSSGEEFF. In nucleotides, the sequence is TGTGCCAGCAGCTCCTCGGGGGAAGAGTTCTTC.